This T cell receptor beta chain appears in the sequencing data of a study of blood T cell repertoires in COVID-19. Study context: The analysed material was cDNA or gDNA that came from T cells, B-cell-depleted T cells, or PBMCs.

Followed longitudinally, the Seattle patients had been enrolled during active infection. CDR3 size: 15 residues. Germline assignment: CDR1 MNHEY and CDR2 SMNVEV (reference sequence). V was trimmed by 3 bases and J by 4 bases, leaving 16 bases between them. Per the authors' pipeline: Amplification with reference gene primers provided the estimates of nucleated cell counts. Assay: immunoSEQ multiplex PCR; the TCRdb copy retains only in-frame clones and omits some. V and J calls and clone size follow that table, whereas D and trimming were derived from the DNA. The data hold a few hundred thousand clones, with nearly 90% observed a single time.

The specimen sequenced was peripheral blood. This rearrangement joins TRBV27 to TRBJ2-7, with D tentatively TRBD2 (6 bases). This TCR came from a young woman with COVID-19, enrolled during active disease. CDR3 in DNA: TGTGCCAGCAGTTTGGAGGGTGGCCCAGGATACGAGCAGTACTTC. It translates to CASSLEGGPGYEQYF.